These 9 T cell receptor beta chains came from one sample sequenced in a study of blood T cell repertoires in COVID-19. TCRdb's copy holds only in-frame clones and misses some; the assay was immunoSEQ multiplex PCR. The sample holds more than 95,000 clones, approximately 90% seen once. The source material was peripheral blood. Receptors were obtained from a middle-aged man with COVID-19, enrolled during active disease.

The chain couples TRBV5-4 to TRBJ2-1; a possible D gene is TRBD2 (5 bases). Germline V gene lookup returns CDR1 SGHNT and CDR2 YYREEE (reference sequence). This CDR3 comprises 13 residues. The V end lost 0 bases, the J end lost 9 bases, and 10 bases lay between the germline ends. CDR3 nucleotides: TGTGCCAGCAGCTTGGGACCCGGAGGTGAGCAGTTCTTC. This gives the protein CASSLGPGGEQFF.

The V gene is TRBV5-1, the J gene TRBJ1-2; D is undetermined. Looked up from germline, CDR1 is SGHRS and CDR2 is YFSETQ. V lost 4 bases, J lost 4 bases, and 11 bases lay in between. The CDR3 totals 13 residues. In DNA, the CDR3 is TGCGCCAGCAGCCGAGACATAACCTATGGCTACACCTTC. Its protein is CASSRDITYGYTF. The full variable domain, in which reference TRBV5-1 and TRBJ1-2 provide the parts outside the CDR3, is KAGVTQTPRYLIKTRGQQVTLSCSPISGHRSVSWYQQTPGQGLQFLFEYFSETQRNKGNFPGRFSGRQFSNSRSEMNVSTLELGDSALYLCASSRDITYGYTFGSGTRLTVV.

The gene calls are TRBV5-1 and TRBJ2-2; 7 nucleotides line up with TRBD2. With 3 bases clipped from V and 5 bases from J, the junction kept 10 bases outside the gene matches. Germline V CDR1 and CDR2: SGHRS, YFSETQ. CDR3 length: 16 residues. In DNA, the CDR3 is TGCGCCAGCAGCTCGGAGGGAGGGTACGGAACCGGGGAGCTGTTTTTT. It translates to CASSSEGGYGTGELFF.

V and J are TRBV2 and TRBJ1-5; D call uncertain. Germline-derived CDR1 and CDR2 are SNHLY and FYNNEI. Trimming took 4 bases from V and 10 from J, leaving 17 bases between them. CDR3 length equals 14 residues. CDR3 coding DNA: TGTGCCAGCAGTGGCGTCGCTTCCGGGAGTCCCCAGCATTTT. Translated, it gives CASSGVASGSPQHF.

The genes are TRBV10-3 and TRBJ1-5; a weak D match, TRBD1 (5 bases). Germline V CDR1 and CDR2: ENHRY, SYGVKD. Trimming cost V 6 bases and J 3 bases, with 9 bases left between them. The CDR3 runs 13 residues. CDR3 DNA sequence: TGTGCCATCAGAGAGACAGACAATCAGCCCCAGCATTTT. Its protein product is CAIRETDNQPQHF.

The chain carries TRBV5-5 and TRBJ2-3; 8 bases are shared with TRBD1. V trimming: 3 bases; J trimming: 1 base; junction bases outside the gene matches: 7. The CDR3 is made up of 16 amino acids. Germline CDR1 reads SGHKS; CDR2 reads YYEKEE (reference sequence). CDR3 loop: CASSSRQGWGTDTQYF. CDR3 in DNA: TGTGCCAGCAGCTCCAGACAGGGGTGGGGCACAGATACGCAGTATTTT. The whole variable domain, filled in from reference TRBV5-5 and TRBJ2-3, reads DAGVTQSPTHLIKTRGQQVTLRCSPISGHKSVSWYQQVLGQGPQFIFQYYEKEERGRGNFPDRFSARQFPNYSSELNVNALLLGDSALYLCASSSRQGWGTDTQYFGPGTRLTVL.

The chain couples TRBV29-1 to TRBJ1-1; TRBD1 might be the D (5 bases). The CDR3 has 14 residues. CDR1 is SQVTM and CDR2 is ANQGSEA in the germline V gene. Trimming left V 3 bases short and J 4 bases short, with 15 bases between. CDR3 nucleotides: TGCAGCGTTGAGCCGGGGGATCCCGCCACTGAAGCTTTCTTT. Translation gives CSVEPGDPATEAFF. Together with reference TRBV29-1 and TRBJ1-1, the CDR3 gives the full variable domain: SAVISQKPSRDICQRGTSLTIQCQVDSQVTMMFWYRQQPGQSLTLIATANQGSEATYESGFVIDKFPISRPNLTFSTLTVSNMSPEDSSIYLCSVEPGDPATEAFFGQGTRLTVV.

This chain uses TRBV9 with TRBJ2-3; TRBD2 matches 14 bases. J lost 6 bases, V lost 4 bases, and 10 bases had no gene match. This CDR3 spans 17 amino acids. Germline CDR1 reads SGDLS; CDR2 reads YYNGEE. The CDR3 bases are TGTGCCAGCAGCCTCACGGGACTAGCGGGAGCCGGGGATACGCAGTATTTT. This translates into CASSLTGLAGAGDTQYF.

The J gene is TRBJ2-2, the V gene TRBV28; D gene uncertain. V lost 6 bases and J lost 0, with 5 bases in between. The CDR3 spans 13 residues. CDR1 and CDR2 from the germline V gene are MDHEN and SYDVKM. The chain's CDR3 is CASRETNTGELFF. CDR3 nucleotide sequence: TGTGCCAGCAGGGAGACGAACACCGGGGAGCTGTTTTTT.